This is a list of T cell receptor beta chains from one sample in a study of shared clonotypes between healthy human individuals. Sequencing was performed with immunoSEQ multiplex PCR; in TCRdb, only in-frame clones are kept and a portion is missing. Of some 2,000,000 clones listed, approximately 94% are singletons. Sequencing was performed on naive CD4+ T cells sorted from blood. The receptor source for this set is a man aged 18-30 years in good health. The CDR3 runs from the conserved cysteine through the conserved F or W.

len	j_gene	v_gene	CDR3aa
13	TRBJ2-5	TRBV6-5	CASRPTGRETQYF
12	TRBJ2-6	TRBV30	CAWEAGANVLTF
15	TRBJ2-4	TRBV21-1	CASSKACLTKNIQYF
18	TRBJ2-7	TRBV9	CASSVLPSGAGSFYEQYF
15	TRBJ1-6	TRBV6-1	CASSGGGTYNSPLHF
14	TRBJ2-1	TRBV14	CASSQGNPGNEQFF
14	TRBJ1-4	TRBV30	CAWSGRATNEKLFF
15	TRBJ1-2	TRBV4-1	CASSQGTQGLRGYTF
13	TRBJ2-5	TRBV6-5	CASRRGVSETQYF
13	TRBJ1-4	TRBV7-9	CASSRQGGEKLFF
16	TRBJ1-6	TRBV30	CAWSVSGVTFGSPLHF
14	TRBJ2-7	TRBV5-1	CASRVVAGTYEQYF
13	TRBJ1-6	TRBV30	CAWRGSYNSPLHF
8	TRBJ2-3	TRBV29-1	CSAEAQYF
13	TRBJ2-5	TRBV5-5	CASSLEGQETQYF
16	TRBJ1-2	TRBV6-6	CASSPRLELSNYGYTF
16	TRBJ2-2	TRBV9	CASSVSSGRITGELFF
15	TRBJ2-7	TRBV27	CASSFEAGLSYEQYF
14	TRBJ2-3	TRBV9	CASSVVSGTDTQYF
16	TRBJ2-3	TRBV7-2	CASSGTATASQDTQYF
15	TRBJ2-7	TRBV10-1	CATRLAGVLRLEQYF
15	TRBJ1-1	TRBV4-3	CASSQESRTDTEAFF
19	TRBJ2-2	TRBV9	CASSVEGLAGGRGTGELFF
14	TRBJ1-2	TRBV7-9	CASSLEGASYGYTF
17	TRBJ1-5	TRBV27	CASSPRLSWQVNQPQHF
14	TRBJ1-1	TRBV28	CASSDTGMYAEAFF
15	TRBJ1-4	TRBV5-4	CASSLAPGRSEKLFF
14	TRBJ1-2	TRBV7-9	CASSLSAGGRGYTF
15	TRBJ2-7	TRBV29-1	CSVEVWDKGIHEQYF
15	TRBJ2-3	TRBV18	CASSRDRAKTDTQYF
15	TRBJ1-3	TRBV30	CAWSTDGYSGNTIYF
11	TRBJ1-1	TRBV2	CASSELGMAFF
14	TRBJ2-2	TRBV10-3	CAITGAQNTGELFF
14	TRBJ1-5	TRBV2	CASREGGAGQPQHF
12	TRBJ2-5	TRBV2	CASSEGRETQYF
16	TRBJ1-3	TRBV7-2	CASSLGGQHSGSTIYF
16	TRBJ2-2	TRBV7-2	CASSLAGLSNTGELFF
16	TRBJ2-2	TRBV5-1	CASSGHRETNTGELFF
14	TRBJ2-7	TRBV7-9	CASSPGRKENEQYF
13	TRBJ2-7	TRBV29-1	CSGGVGGTYEQYF
18	TRBJ1-3	TRBV5-4	CASSSARDRASSGNTIYF
21	TRBJ2-1	TRBV4-3	CASSQEEPKSRWGVKYVEQFF
14	TRBJ1-3	TRBV5-1	CASSLEGSGNTIYF
13	TRBJ1-2	TRBV2	CASSLTGLSGYTF
17	TRBJ1-5	TRBV19	CASSMEYQWGGYQPQHF
14	TRBJ1-1	TRBV6-1	CASSGTGLGTEAFF
16	TRBJ1-4	TRBV30	CAWSVYGGSTNEKLFF
14	TRBJ1-1	TRBV19	CASSFSGAGTEAFF
15	TRBJ1-6	TRBV5-1	CASSFRTGSNSPLHF
16	TRBJ2-3	TRBV7-2	CASSLAPGQDTDTQYF
13	TRBJ1-2	TRBV6-6	CASSPGSGYGYTF
16	TRBJ2-3	TRBV18	CASSPPASGSSDTQYF
14	TRBJ1-2	TRBV2	CASSYRDGDYGYTF
14	TRBJ1-1	TRBV6-5	CASSSSNRPPEAFF
14	TRBJ1-1	TRBV5-4	CASSLEARNTEAFF
16	TRBJ1-2	TRBV5-1	CASSPIRGGESNGYTF
16	TRBJ2-7	TRBV18	CASSPTRAFGSYEQYF
16	TRBJ2-7	TRBV4-2	CASSHLGQEGTYEQYF
14	TRBJ2-7	TRBV5-1	CASSLDRGYYEQYF
14	TRBJ1-1	TRBV6-1	CASSPNMQNTEAFF